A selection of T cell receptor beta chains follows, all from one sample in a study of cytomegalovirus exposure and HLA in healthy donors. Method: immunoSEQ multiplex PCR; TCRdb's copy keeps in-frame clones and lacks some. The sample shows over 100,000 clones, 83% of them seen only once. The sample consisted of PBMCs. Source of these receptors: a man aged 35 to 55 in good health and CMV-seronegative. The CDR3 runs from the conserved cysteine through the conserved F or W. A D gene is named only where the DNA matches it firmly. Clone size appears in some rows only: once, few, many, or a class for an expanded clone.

cdr3_aa: CASSESYGTGRGSRVF; cdr3_nt: TGCGCCAGCAGTGAGTCTTACGGGACAGGGAGAGGGTCGAGGGTCTTC; j_call: TRBJ2-1; v_call: TRBV10-1; d_call: TRBD1; clone_size: .
cdr3_aa: CASSATTGLGTEAFF; cdr3_nt: TGCGCCAGCAGTGCCACCACAGGTCTAGGGACTGAAGCTTTCTTT; j_call: TRBJ1-1; v_call: TRBV10-1; d_call: .; clone_size: few
cdr3_aa: CASPVQGAYEQYF; cdr3_nt: TGTGCCAGCCCCGTGCAGGGGGCCTACGAGCAGTACTTC; j_call: TRBJ2-7; v_call: TRBV5-8; d_call: TRBD1; clone_size: once
cdr3_aa: CASSEGRQGNNQPQHF; cdr3_nt: TGTGCCAGCAGTGAAGGCCGGCAGGGGAACAATCAGCCCCAGCATTTT; j_call: TRBJ1-5; v_call: TRBV6-1; d_call: .; clone_size: .
cdr3_aa: CASSWNRDLEPYEQYF; cdr3_nt: TGCGCCAGCAGCTGGAACCGGGACTTAGAACCGTACGAGCAGTACTTC; j_call: TRBJ2-7; v_call: TRBV5-1; d_call: .; clone_size: .
cdr3_aa: CASSLQGSYEQYF; cdr3_nt: TGCGCCAGCAGCTTACAGGGTTCCTACGAGCAGTACTTC; j_call: TRBJ2-7; v_call: TRBV5-1; d_call: .; clone_size: few
cdr3_aa: CASSLGQGSGHETQYF; cdr3_nt: TGTGCCAGTAGTCTGGGACAGGGAAGTGGGCACGAGACCCAGTACTTC; j_call: TRBJ2-5; v_call: TRBV19; d_call: TRBD1; clone_size: once
cdr3_aa: CASSYRDRVGNSPLHF; cdr3_nt: TGTGCCAGCAGTTACCGGGACAGGGTGGGGAATTCACCCCTCCACTTT; j_call: TRBJ1-6; v_call: TRBV6-5; d_call: TRBD1; clone_size: .
cdr3_aa: CASSLKGAEDTQYF; cdr3_nt: TGTGCCAGCAGCTTAAAAGGGGCAGAAGATACGCAGTATTTT; j_call: TRBJ2-3; v_call: TRBV5-8; d_call: .; clone_size: .
cdr3_aa: CASSVETGASGGANEQFF; cdr3_nt: TGTGCCAGCAGTGTCGAGACAGGGGCTAGCGGGGGGGCCAATGAGCAGTTCTTC; j_call: TRBJ2-1; v_call: TRBV2; d_call: TRBD2; clone_size: few
cdr3_aa: CASSYRGSYNSPLHF; cdr3_nt: TGTGCCAGCAGCTACAGGGGTTCCTATAATTCACCCCTCCACTTT; j_call: TRBJ1-6; v_call: TRBV7-2; d_call: TRBD1; clone_size: .
cdr3_aa: CASSVAPTGWEQYF; cdr3_nt: TGTGCCAGCAGCGTAGCCCCGACAGGTTGGGAGCAGTACTTC; j_call: TRBJ2-7; v_call: TRBV9; d_call: .; clone_size: .
cdr3_aa: CASSQAPGLVGDEQFF; cdr3_nt: TGCGCCAGCAGCCAGGCCCCGGGACTAGTTGGTGATGAGCAGTTCTTC; j_call: TRBJ2-1; v_call: TRBV4-1; d_call: TRBD2; clone_size: .
cdr3_aa: CASSSHLAGGLYEQYF; cdr3_nt: TGTGCCAGCAGTTCACATCTGGCAGGGGGTTTATACGAGCAGTACTTC; j_call: TRBJ2-7; v_call: TRBV27; d_call: TRBD1; clone_size: medium-sized
cdr3_aa: CASSISSYEQYF; cdr3_nt: TGTGCCAGCAGTATCTCTAGTTACGAGCAGTACTTC; j_call: TRBJ2-7; v_call: TRBV2; d_call: .; clone_size: .
cdr3_aa: CASSVRTGGFAEAFF; cdr3_nt: TGTGCCAGCAGCGTACGGACAGGGGGGTTCGCTGAAGCTTTCTTT; j_call: TRBJ1-1; v_call: TRBV9; d_call: TRBD1; clone_size: once
cdr3_aa: CAGSVGTSQMETQYF; cdr3_nt: TGTGCCGGCAGCGTAGGGACTAGCCAGATGGAGACCCAGTACTTC; j_call: TRBJ2-5; v_call: TRBV9; d_call: TRBD2; clone_size: .
cdr3_aa: CASSQQGVLEKLFF; cdr3_nt: TGTGCCAGCAGCCAACAGGGGGTTCTTGAAAAACTGTTTTTT; j_call: TRBJ1-4; v_call: TRBV7-9; d_call: TRBD1; clone_size: .
cdr3_aa: CASSYGRREYF; cdr3_nt: TGTGCCAGCAGTTACGGGAGGCGAGAGTACTTC; j_call: TRBJ1-2; v_call: TRBV6-5; d_call: .; clone_size: .
cdr3_aa: CASSLAGQGFDGYTF; cdr3_nt: TGTGCCAGCAGCTTGGCGGGACAGGGATTCGATGGCTACACCTTC; j_call: TRBJ1-2; v_call: TRBV5-6; d_call: TRBD1; clone_size: .
cdr3_aa: CASSWETRRLQETQYF; cdr3_nt: TGTGCCAGCAGCTGGGAGACCCGACGTCTGCAAGAGACCCAGTACTTC; j_call: TRBJ2-5; v_call: TRBV5-5; d_call: .; clone_size: once
cdr3_aa: CASSIAPGSEAFF; cdr3_nt: TGTGCCAGTAGTATAGCTCCGGGAAGTGAAGCTTTCTTT; j_call: TRBJ1-1; v_call: TRBV19; d_call: .; clone_size: .
cdr3_aa: CARGTRTANQPQHF; cdr3_nt: TGTGCCAGAGGGACCCGGACAGCTAATCAGCCCCAGCATTTT; j_call: TRBJ1-5; v_call: TRBV19; d_call: .; clone_size: .
cdr3_aa: CASSLVGRGYEQYF; cdr3_nt: TGTGCCAGCAGCTTAGTTGGCAGGGGCTACGAGCAGTACTTC; j_call: TRBJ2-7; v_call: TRBV7-8; d_call: .; clone_size: .
cdr3_aa: CASSLVQGGETQYF; cdr3_nt: TGCGCCAGCAGCTTGGTGCAGGGTGGGGAGACCCAGTACTTC; j_call: TRBJ2-5; v_call: TRBV5-1; d_call: .; clone_size: .
cdr3_aa: CAISRTGGDEQFF; cdr3_nt: TGTGCCATCAGTCGGACAGGGGGGGATGAGCAGTTCTTC; j_call: TRBJ2-1; v_call: TRBV10-3; d_call: TRBD1; clone_size: .
cdr3_aa: CASSYSRDRDYGYTF; cdr3_nt: TGTGCCAGCAGCTACTCCCGGGACAGGGACTATGGCTACACCTTC; j_call: TRBJ1-2; v_call: TRBV9; d_call: TRBD1; clone_size: .
cdr3_aa: CSSSFGSEAFF; cdr3_nt: TGTTCCAGCAGCTTCGGGAGTGAAGCTTTCTTT; j_call: TRBJ1-1; v_call: TRBV7-9; d_call: .; clone_size: .
cdr3_aa: CACRGGYETQYF; cdr3_nt: TGTGCCTGCCGGGGGGGGTACGAGACCCAGTACTTC; j_call: TRBJ2-5; v_call: TRBV30; d_call: TRBD2; clone_size: .
cdr3_aa: CASSPFLAGLNEQFF; cdr3_nt: TGTGCCAGCAGCCCCTTCCTAGCGGGGTTAAATGAGCAGTTCTTC; j_call: TRBJ2-1; v_call: TRBV7-8; d_call: TRBD2; clone_size: .
cdr3_aa: CASSLQGAEPQFF; cdr3_nt: TGTGCCAGCAGCCTTCAAGGGGCCGAACCGCAGTTCTTC; j_call: TRBJ2-1; v_call: TRBV11-3; d_call: .; clone_size: .
cdr3_aa: CASSFVPGRAIYEQYF; cdr3_nt: TGTGCCAGCAGCTTTGTGCCCGGGAGAGCCATTTACGAGCAGTACTTC; j_call: TRBJ2-7; v_call: TRBV5-6; d_call: .; clone_size: .
cdr3_aa: CASSLVPGQGNSPLHF; cdr3_nt: TGCGCCAGCAGCTTGGTTCCCGGACAGGGAAATTCACCCCTCCACTTT; j_call: TRBJ1-6; v_call: TRBV5-1; d_call: TRBD1; clone_size: .